This T cell receptor beta chain was identified during a study of blood T cell repertoires in COVID-19. Study background: Acute and convalescent COVID-19 specimens originated in the United States, Italy and Spain. The cDNA or gDNA used as material had been derived from T cells, B-cell-depleted T cells, or PBMCs.

Germline V gene sequence: CDR1 SGHNT, CDR2 YENEEA. The V segment lost 5 bases and the J segment 4 bases; nucleotides outside the gene matches: 3. The CDR3 extends over 13 amino acids. Authors' processing steps: Reference gene primer amplification in the assay estimated nucleated cell counts. Sequenced by immunoSEQ multiplex PCR; TCRdb stores in-frame clones only, minus some. From that table come the V and J calls and clone size; the DNA was used to work out D and trimming. The sample lists roughly 120,000 clones, approximately 82% occurring once. The receptor was isolated from a man aged 70 or older with active or convalescent COVID-19. Input material: peripheral blood. This sequence joins TRBV11-3 and TRBJ2-3; the match to TRBD1 covers 7 bases. In DNA, the CDR3 is TGTGCCAGCAGCCAAGACAGGGCAGATACGCAGTATTTT. Protein sequence: CASSQDRADTQYF.